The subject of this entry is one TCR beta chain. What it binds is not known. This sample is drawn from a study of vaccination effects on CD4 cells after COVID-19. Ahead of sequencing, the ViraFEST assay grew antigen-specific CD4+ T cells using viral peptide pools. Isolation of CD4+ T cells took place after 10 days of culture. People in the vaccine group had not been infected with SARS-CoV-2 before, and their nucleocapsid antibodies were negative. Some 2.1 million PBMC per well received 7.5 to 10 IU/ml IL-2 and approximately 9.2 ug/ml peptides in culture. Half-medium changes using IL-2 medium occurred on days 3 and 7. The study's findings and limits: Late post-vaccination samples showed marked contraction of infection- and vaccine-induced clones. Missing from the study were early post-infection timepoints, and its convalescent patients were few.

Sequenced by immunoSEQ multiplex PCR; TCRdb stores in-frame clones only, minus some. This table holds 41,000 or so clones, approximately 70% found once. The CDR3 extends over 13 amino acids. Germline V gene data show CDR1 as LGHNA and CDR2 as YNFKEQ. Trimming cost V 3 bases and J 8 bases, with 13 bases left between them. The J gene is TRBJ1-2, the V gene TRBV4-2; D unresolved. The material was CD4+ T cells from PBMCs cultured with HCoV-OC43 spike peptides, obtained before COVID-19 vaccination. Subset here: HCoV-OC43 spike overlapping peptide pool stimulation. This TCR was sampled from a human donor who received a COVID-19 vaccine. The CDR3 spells CASSHDLSGGYTF. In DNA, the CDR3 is TGTGCCAGCAGCCATGACTTAAGCGGGGGCTACACCTTC.